This T cell receptor beta chain derives from a study of blood T cell repertoires in COVID-19. Study in general: Donors in the United States, Italy and Spain gave samples during acute or convalescent COVID-19. T cells, B-cell-depleted T cells, or PBMCs supplied cDNA or gDNA.

This clone was recorded a few times. Original data processing: Reference gene primer amplification yielded estimated nucleated cell counts. The repertoire was sequenced with immunoSEQ multiplex PCR; TCRdb's copy has only in-frame clones and lacks some. V, J and clone size are taken as reported in that table, and D and trimming were inferred from the DNA itself. The data contain roughly 410,000 clones, around 90% of them singletons. Trimming shortened V by 1 base and J by 8 bases, and 8 bases separated the two germline ends. Germline V gives CDR1 MGHRA, CDR2 YSYEKL. CDR3 length: 13 amino acids. The source material was peripheral blood. The J gene is TRBJ1-4, the V gene TRBV4-1, with a possible D match to TRBD1 (5 bases). This receptor was taken from a man aged 35 to 55 with acute or convalescent COVID-19. CDR3 in amino acids: CASSQGRQEKLFF. CDR3 coding DNA: TGCGCCAGCAGCCAAGGGCGACAGGAAAAACTGTTTTTT.